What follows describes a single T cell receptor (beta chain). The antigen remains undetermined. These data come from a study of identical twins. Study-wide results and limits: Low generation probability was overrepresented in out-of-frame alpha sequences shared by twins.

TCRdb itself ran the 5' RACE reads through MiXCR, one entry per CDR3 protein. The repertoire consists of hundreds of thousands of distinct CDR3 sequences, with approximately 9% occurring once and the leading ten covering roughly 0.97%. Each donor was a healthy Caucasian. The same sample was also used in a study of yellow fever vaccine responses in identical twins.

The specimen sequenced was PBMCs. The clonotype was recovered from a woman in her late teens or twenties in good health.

The CDR3 loop is CASSLTPRGEQYF. The CDR3 nucleotides read TGTGCCAGCAGCTTAACCCCCAGGGGAGAGCAGTACTTC. The chain recombines TRBV7-3 with TRBJ2-7; perhaps TRBD1 as D (6 bases). Trimming removed 0 bases from V and 7 bases from J, with 10 bases in between. The CDR3 has 13 residues. CDR1 SGHTA and CDR2 FQGTGA come from the germline V gene.